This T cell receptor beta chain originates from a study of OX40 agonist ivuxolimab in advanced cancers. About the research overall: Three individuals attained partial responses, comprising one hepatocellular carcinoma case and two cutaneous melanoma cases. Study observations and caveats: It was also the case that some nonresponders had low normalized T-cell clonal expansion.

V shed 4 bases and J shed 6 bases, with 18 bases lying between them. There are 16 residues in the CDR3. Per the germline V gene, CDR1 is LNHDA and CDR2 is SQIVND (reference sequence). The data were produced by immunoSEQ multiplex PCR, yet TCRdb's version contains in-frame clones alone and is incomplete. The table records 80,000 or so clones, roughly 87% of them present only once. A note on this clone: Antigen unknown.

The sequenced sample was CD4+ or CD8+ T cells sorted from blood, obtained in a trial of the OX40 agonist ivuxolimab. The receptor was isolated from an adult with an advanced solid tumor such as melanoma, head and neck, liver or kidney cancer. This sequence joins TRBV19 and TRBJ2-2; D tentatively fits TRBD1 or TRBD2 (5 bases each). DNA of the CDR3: TGTGCCAGTAGTAGGGTGGCAGGGAGTAGTGCCGGGGAGCTGTTTTTT. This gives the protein CASSRVAGSSAGELFF.